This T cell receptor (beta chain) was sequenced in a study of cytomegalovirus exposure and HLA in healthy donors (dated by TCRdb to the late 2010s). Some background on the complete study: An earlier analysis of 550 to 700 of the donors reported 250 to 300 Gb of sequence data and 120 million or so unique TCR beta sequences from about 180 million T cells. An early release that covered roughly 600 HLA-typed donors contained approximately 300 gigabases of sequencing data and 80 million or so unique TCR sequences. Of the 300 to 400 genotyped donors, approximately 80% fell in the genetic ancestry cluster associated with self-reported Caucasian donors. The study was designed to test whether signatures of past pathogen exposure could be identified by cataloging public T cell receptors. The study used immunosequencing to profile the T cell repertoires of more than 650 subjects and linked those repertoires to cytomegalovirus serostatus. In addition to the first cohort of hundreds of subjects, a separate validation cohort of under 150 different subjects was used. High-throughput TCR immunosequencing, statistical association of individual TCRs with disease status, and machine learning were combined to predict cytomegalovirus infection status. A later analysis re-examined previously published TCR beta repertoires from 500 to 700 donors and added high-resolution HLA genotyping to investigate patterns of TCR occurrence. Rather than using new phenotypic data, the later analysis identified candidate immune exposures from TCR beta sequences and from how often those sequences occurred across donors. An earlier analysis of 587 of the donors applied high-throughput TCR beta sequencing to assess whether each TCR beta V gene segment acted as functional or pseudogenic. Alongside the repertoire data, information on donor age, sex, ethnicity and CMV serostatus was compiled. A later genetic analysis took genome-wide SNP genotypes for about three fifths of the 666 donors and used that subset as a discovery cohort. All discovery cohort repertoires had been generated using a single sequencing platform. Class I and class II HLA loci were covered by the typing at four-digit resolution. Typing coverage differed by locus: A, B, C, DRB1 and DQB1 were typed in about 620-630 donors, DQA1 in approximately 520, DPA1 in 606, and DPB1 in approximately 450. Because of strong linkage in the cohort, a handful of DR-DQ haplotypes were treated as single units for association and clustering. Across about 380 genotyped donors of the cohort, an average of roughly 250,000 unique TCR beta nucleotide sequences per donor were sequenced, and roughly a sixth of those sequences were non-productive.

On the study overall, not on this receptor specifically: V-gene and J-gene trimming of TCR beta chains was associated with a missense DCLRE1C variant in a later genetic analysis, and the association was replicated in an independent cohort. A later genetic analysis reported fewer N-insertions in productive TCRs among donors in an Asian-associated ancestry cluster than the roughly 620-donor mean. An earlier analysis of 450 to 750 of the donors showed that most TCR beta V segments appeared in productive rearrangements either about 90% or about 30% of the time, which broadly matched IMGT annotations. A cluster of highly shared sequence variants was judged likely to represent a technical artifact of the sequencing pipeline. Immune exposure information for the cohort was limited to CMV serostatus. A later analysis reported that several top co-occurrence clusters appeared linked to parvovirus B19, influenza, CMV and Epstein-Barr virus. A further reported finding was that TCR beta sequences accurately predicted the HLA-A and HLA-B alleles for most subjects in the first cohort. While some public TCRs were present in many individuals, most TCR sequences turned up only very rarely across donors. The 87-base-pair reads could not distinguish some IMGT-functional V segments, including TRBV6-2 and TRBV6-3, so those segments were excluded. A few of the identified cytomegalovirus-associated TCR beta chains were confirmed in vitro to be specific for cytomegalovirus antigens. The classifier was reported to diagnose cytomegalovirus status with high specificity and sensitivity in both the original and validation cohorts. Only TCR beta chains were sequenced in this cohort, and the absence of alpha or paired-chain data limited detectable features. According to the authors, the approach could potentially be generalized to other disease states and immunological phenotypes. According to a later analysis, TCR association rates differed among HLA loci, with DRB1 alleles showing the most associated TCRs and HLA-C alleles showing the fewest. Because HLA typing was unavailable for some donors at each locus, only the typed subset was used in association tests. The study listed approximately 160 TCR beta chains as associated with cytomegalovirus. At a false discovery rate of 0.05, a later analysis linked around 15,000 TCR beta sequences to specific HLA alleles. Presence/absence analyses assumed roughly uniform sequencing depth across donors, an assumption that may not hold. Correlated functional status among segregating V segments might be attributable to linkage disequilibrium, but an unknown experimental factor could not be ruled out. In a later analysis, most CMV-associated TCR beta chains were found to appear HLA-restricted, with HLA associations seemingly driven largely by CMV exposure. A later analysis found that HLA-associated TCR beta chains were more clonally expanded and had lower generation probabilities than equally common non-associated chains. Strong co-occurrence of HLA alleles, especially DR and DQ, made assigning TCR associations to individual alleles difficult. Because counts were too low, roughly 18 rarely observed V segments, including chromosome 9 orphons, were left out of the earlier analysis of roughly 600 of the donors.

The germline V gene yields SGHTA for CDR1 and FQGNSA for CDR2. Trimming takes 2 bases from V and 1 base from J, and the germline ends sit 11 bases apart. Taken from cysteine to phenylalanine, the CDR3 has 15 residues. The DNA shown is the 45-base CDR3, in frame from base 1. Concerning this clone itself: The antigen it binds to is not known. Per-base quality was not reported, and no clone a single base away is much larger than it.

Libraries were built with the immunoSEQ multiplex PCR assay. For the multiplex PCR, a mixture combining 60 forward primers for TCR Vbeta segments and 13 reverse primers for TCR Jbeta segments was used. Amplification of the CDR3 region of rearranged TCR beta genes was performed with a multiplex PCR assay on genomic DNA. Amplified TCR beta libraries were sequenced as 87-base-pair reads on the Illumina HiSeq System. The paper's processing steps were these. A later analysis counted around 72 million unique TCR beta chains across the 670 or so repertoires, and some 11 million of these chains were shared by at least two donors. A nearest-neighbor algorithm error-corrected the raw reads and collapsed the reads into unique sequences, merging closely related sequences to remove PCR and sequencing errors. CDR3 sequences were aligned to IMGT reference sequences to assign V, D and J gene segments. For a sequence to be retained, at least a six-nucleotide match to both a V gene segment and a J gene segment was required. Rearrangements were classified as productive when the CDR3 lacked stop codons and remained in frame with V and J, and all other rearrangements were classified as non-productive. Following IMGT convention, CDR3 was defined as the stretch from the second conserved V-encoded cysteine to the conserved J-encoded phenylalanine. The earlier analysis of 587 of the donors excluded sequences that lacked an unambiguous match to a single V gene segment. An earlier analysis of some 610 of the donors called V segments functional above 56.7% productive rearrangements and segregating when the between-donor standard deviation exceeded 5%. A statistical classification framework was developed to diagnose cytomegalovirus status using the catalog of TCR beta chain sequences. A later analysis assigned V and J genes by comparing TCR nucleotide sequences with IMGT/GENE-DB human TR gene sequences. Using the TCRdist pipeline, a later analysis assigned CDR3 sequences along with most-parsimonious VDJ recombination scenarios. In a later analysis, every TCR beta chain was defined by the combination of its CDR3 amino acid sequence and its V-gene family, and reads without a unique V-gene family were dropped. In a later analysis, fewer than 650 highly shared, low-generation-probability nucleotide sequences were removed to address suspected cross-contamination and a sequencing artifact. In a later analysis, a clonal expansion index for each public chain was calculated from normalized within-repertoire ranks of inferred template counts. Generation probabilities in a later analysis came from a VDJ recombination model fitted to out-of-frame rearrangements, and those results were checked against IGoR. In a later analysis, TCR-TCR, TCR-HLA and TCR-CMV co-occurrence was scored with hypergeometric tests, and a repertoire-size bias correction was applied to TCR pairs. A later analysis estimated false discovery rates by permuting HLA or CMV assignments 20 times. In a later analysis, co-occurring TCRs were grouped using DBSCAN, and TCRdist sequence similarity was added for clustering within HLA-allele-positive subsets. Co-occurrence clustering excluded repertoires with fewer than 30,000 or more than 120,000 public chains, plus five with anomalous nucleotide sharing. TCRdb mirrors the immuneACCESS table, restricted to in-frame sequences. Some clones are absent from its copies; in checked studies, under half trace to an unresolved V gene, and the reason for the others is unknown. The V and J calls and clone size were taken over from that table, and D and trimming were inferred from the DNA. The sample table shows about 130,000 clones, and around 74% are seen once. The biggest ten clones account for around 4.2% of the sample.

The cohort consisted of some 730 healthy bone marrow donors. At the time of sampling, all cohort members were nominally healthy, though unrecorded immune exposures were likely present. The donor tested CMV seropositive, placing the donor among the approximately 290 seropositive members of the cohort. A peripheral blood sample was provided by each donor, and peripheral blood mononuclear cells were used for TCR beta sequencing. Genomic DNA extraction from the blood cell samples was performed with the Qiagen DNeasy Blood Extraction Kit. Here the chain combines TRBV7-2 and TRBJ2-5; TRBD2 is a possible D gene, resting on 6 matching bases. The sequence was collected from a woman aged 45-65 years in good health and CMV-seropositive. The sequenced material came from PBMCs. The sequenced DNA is TGTGCCAGCAGCTTAAACCCAGCGGGCCAAGAGACCCAGTACTTC. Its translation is CASSLNPAGQETQYF.